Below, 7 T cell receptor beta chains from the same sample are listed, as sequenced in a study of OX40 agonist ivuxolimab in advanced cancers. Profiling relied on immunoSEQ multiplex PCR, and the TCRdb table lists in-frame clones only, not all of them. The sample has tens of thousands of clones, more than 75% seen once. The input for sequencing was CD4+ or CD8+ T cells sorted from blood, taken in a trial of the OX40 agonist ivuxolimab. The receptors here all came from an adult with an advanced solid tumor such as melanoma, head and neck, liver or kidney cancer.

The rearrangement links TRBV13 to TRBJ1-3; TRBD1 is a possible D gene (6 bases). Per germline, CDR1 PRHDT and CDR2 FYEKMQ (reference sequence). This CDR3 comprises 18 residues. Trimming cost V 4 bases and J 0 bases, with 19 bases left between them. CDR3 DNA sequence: TGTGCCAGCAGCTCGGGACACCTTAGATCCCGCTCTGGAAACACCATATATTTT. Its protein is CASSSGHLRSRSGNTIYF.

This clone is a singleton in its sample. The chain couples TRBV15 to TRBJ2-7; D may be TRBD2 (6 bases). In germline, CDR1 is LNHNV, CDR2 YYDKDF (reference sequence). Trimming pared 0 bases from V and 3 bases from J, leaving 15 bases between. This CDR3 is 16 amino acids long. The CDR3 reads CATSRDSGGRNYEQYF. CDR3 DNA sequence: TGTGCCACCAGCAGAGATAGCGGCGGAAGAAACTACGAGCAGTACTTC.

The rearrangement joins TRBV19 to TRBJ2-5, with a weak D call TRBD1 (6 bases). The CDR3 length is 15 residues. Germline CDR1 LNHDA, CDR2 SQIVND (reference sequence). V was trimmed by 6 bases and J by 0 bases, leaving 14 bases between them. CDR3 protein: CASSFAGQYQETQYF. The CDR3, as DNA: TGTGCCAGTAGCTTCGCTGGACAGTACCAAGAGACCCAGTACTTC.

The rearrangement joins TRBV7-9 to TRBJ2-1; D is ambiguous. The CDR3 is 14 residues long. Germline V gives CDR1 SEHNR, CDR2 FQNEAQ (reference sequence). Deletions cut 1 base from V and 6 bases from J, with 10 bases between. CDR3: CASSLVQMSNEQFF. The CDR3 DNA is TGTGCCAGCAGCTTAGTCCAAATGAGCAATGAGCAGTTCTTC. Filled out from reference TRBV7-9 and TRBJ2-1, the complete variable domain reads DTGVSQNPRHKITKRGQNVTFRCDPISEHNRLYWYRQTLGQGPEFLTYFQNEAQLEKSRLLSDRFSAERPKGSFSTLEIQRTEQGDSAMYLCASSLVQMSNEQFFGPGTRLTVL.

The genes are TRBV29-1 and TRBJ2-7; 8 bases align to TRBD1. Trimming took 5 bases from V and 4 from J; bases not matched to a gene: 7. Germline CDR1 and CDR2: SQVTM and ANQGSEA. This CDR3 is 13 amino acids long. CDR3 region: CSVQGRGQYEQYF. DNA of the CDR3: TGCAGCGTTCAAGGCAGGGGGCAATACGAGCAGTACTTC.

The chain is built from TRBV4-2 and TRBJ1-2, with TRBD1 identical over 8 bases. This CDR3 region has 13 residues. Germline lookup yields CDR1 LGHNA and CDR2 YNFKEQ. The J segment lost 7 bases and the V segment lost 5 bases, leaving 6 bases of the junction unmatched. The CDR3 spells CASSNRTGSGYTF. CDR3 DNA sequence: TGTGCCAGCAGCAACAGGACAGGGTCTGGCTACACCTTC.

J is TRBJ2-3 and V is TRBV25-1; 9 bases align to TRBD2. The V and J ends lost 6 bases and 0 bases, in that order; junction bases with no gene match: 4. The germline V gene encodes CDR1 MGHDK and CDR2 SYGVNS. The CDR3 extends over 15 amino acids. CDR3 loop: CASSLLAGSTDTQYF. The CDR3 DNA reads TGTGCCAGCAGCCTTCTAGCGGGAAGCACAGATACGCAGTATTTT.